The table lists the clone carrying this TCR beta chain with a few counts. What it binds is not known. Template material for TCR beta VDJ and CDR3 profiling consisted of genomic DNA. In TCRdb, the reads were re-called with MiXCR into one record per CDR3 protein. The sample lists roughly 180,000 distinct CDR3 sequences; 35% to 50% were seen once. These data originate in a study of CD8+CD57+ T cells in acquired aplastic anemia. Study-level information: CD4+ and CD8+ cells, once sorted, gave DNA averaging about 3 ug. Notes on the study in general: Overlap between patients and controls comprised twenty-nine CD8+ CDR3 sequences.

Trimming removed 3 bases at V and 4 bases at J, with 15 bases between. CDR3 length equals 15 residues. Germline loops: CDR1 SGHVS, CDR2 FQNEAQ. This TCR was recovered from a human donor in good health. V is TRBV7-8 and J is TRBJ1-1; D might be TRBD1 (6 bases). Sequencing was done on a sample of sorted CD4+, CD8+, or CD8+CD57+ T cells (not recorded which) from PBMCs. The CDR3 reads CASSFRWTVGTEAFF. CDR3 bases: TGTGCCAGCAGCTTCCGGTGGACAGTCGGCACTGAAGCTTTCTTT.